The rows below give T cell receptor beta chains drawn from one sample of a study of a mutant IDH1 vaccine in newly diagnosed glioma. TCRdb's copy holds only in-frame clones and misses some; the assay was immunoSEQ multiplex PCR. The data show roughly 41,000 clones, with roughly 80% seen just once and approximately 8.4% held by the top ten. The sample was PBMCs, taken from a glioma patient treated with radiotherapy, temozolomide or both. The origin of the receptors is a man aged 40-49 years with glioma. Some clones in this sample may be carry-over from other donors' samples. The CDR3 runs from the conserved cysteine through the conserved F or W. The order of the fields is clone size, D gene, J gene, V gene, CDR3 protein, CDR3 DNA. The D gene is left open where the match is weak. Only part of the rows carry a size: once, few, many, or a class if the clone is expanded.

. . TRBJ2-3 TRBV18 CASSPPSPLGGTDTQYF TGTGCCAGCTCACCCCCATCCCCTCTGGGGGGCACAGATACGCAGTATTTT
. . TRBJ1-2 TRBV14 CASSQTDGTNYGYTF TGTGCCAGCAGCCAAACGGACGGCACTAACTATGGCTACACCTTC
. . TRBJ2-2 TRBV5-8 CASSLAPGSGELFF TGTGCCAGCAGCTTGGCCCCAGGGTCCGGGGAGCTGTTTTTT
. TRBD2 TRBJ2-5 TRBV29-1 CSVGLAGGEETQYF TGCAGCGTTGGACTAGCGGGGGGCGAGGAGACCCAGTACTTC
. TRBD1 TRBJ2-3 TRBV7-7 CASSLATGGTDTQYF TGTGCTAGCAGCTTAGCGACAGGGGGCACAGATACGCAGTATTTT
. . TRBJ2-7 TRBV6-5 CASSYEGSPRGEQYF TGTGCCAGCAGTTATGAGGGCTCCCCCCGCGGCGAGCAGTACTTC
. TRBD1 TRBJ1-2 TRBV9 CASSVGPRGQYGYTF TGTGCCAGCAGCGTAGGCCCCAGGGGGCAGTATGGCTACACCTTC
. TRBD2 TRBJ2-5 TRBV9 CASSVGAGGTQETQYF TGTGCCAGCAGCGTAGGGGCGGGGGGTACTCAAGAGACCCAGTACTTC
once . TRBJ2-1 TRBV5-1 CASSLDGALRNEQFF TGCGCCAGCAGCTTGGACGGAGCCTTGAGGAATGAGCAGTTCTTC
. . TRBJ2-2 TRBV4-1 CASSHTDDGELFF TGCGCCAGCAGCCATACGGACGACGGGGAGCTGTTTTTT
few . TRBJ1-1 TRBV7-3 CASSLALDTEAFF TGTGCCAGCAGCCTGGCCCTAGACACTGAAGCTTTCTTT
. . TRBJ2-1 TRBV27 CASSLRWGRQSNEQFF TGTGCCAGCAGTTTACGGTGGGGACGGCAAAGCAATGAGCAGTTCTTC
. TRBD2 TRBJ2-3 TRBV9 CASSVVGGGSTDTQYF TGTGCCAGCAGCGTAGTTGGCGGGGGTAGCACAGATACGCAGTATTTT
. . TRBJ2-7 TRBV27 CASSWGLSYEQYF TGTGCCAGCAGTTGGGGACTCTCCTACGAGCAGTACTTC
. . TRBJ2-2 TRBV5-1 CASSLADQRAGELFF TGCGCCAGCAGCTTGGCCGACCAGAGGGCCGGGGAGCTGTTTTTT
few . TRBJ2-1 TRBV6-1 CASSEMSILYNEQFF TGTGCCAGCAGTGAGATGTCAATACTCTACAATGAGCAGTTCTTC
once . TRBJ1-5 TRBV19 CASSSDRSRNQPQHF TGTGCCAGTAGTTCCGACAGGAGTCGCAATCAGCCCCAGCATTTT
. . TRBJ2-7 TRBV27 CASSSLDGSSYEQYF TGTGCCAGCAGTTCGTTGGACGGAAGCTCCTACGAGCAGTACTTC
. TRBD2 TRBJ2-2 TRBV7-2 CASSLMAGDTGELFF TGTGCCAGCAGCTTAATGGCGGGGGATACCGGGGAGCTGTTTTTT
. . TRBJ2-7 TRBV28 CASTPGSYEQYF TGTGCCAGCACCCCAGGCTCCTACGAGCAGTACTTC
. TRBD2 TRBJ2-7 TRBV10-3 CAISEGTSGWGEQYF TGTGCCATCAGTGAGGGGACTAGCGGATGGGGGGAGCAGTACTTC
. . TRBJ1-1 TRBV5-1 CASSSLGVAEAFF TGCGCCAGCAGCTCCCTCGGGGTGGCTGAAGCTTTCTTT
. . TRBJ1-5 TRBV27 CASSPNPSGNQPQHF TGTGCCAGCAGTCCAAATCCCAGCGGCAATCAGCCCCAGCATTTT
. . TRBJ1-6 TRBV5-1 CASKGSRSPLHF TGCGCCAGCAAAGGGTCCAGGTCACCCCTCCACTTT
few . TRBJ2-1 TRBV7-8 CASSLFSGVSYNEQFF TGTGCCAGCAGCTTGTTTTCGGGGGTTTCCTACAATGAGCAGTTCTTC
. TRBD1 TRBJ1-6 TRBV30 CAWRGTVNNSPLHF TGTGCCTGGAGGGGGACAGTGAATAATTCACCCCTCCACTTT
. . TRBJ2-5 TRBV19 CASTPAFLEGTQYF TGTGCCAGTACCCCGGCGTTCCTAGAAGGGACCCAGTACTTC
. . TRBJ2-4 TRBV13 CASSPRGLAKNIQYF TGTGCCAGCAGCCCCCGGGGGCTAGCCAAAAACATTCAGTACTTC
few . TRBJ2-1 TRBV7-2 CASGRRGYNEQFF TGTGCCAGTGGGAGAAGGGGTTACAATGAGCAGTTCTTC
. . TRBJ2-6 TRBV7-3 CASRQSHSGANVLTF TGTGCCAGCAGACAGAGCCACTCTGGGGCCAACGTCCTGACTTTC
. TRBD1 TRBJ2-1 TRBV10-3 CAISRQGSEQFF TGTGCCATCAGTCGACAGGGTAGTGAGCAGTTCTTC
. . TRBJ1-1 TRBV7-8 CASSSQENTEAFF TGTGCCAGCAGCTCCCAGGAGAACACTGAAGCTTTCTTT
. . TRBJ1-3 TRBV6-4 CASSVSGNTIYF TGTGCCAGCAGTGTCTCTGGAAACACCATATATTTT
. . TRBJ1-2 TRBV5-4 CASSTWDSANYGYTF TGTGCCAGCAGCACGTGGGACTCCGCTAACTATGGCTACACCTTC
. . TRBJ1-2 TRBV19 CASSIAREGYGYTF TGTGCCAGTAGTATAGCCAGGGAGGGCTATGGCTACACCTTC
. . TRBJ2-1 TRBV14 CASSQDTVNEQFF TGTGCCAGCAGCCAAGATACGGTGAATGAGCAGTTCTTC
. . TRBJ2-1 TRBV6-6 CASRARSEWHEQFF TGTGCCAGCAGAGCCCGTTCAGAGTGGCATGAGCAGTTCTTC
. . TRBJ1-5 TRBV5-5 CASSLARGVDQPQHF TGTGCCAGCAGCCTAGCGAGGGGAGTAGACCAGCCCCAGCATTTT
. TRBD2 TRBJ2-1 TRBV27 CASSAAGDKGFF TGTGCCAGCAGTGCCGCGGGAGATAAGGGGTTCTTC
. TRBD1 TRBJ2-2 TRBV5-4 CASSLRTAGGLGELFF TGTGCCAGCAGCTTACGGACCGCAGGGGGTCTCGGGGAGCTGTTTTTT
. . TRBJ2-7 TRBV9 CASSPLGGEQYF TGTGCCAGCAGCCCTCTAGGAGGCGAGCAGTACTTC
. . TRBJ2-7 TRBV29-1 CSVEGLYYEQYF TGCAGCGTTGAGGGGCTCTACTACGAGCAGTACTTC
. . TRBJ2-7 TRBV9 CASSPVGGVYEQYF TGTGCCAGCAGCCCAGTGGGGGGAGTCTACGAGCAGTACTTC
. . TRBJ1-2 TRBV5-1 CASSLDSYGYTF TGCGCCAGCAGCTTGGACAGCTATGGCTACACCTTC
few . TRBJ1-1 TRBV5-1 CASSPQGTNTEAFF TGCGCCAGCAGCCCACAGGGAACGAACACTGAAGCTTTCTTT
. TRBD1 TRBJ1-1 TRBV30 CAWKQGLVGTEAFF TGTGCCTGGAAACAGGGGCTGGTGGGCACTGAAGCTTTCTTT
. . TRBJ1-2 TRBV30 CAWSGNYGYTF TGTGCCTGGAGCGGAAACTATGGCTACACCTTC
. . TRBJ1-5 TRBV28 CASSLAGRGKPQHF TGTGCCAGCAGTCTAGCAGGGAGGGGTAAGCCCCAGCATTTT
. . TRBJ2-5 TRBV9 CASSAAIGGETQYF TGTGCCAGCAGCGCCGCGATTGGGGGGGAGACCCAGTACTTC
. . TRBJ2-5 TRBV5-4 CASSQKIEGGRETQYF TGTGCCAGCAGCCAAAAAATAGAGGGAGGCCGGGAGACCCAGTACTTC
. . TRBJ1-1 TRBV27 CASSLWGPGTEAFF TGTGCCAGCAGTTTATGGGGGCCTGGCACTGAAGCTTTCTTT
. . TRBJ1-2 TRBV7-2 CASSSNSYGYTF TGTGCCAGCAGCTCCAACAGCTATGGCTACACCTTC
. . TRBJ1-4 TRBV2 CASSTRFKLFF TGTGCCAGCAGTACCAGGTTCAAACTGTTTTTT
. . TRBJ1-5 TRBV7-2 CASSSDSNQPQHF TGTGCCAGCAGCTCAGATAGCAATCAGCCCCAGCATTTT
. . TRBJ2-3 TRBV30 CAWSGDSTDTQYF TGTGCCTGGAGTGGGGATAGCACAGATACGCAGTATTTT